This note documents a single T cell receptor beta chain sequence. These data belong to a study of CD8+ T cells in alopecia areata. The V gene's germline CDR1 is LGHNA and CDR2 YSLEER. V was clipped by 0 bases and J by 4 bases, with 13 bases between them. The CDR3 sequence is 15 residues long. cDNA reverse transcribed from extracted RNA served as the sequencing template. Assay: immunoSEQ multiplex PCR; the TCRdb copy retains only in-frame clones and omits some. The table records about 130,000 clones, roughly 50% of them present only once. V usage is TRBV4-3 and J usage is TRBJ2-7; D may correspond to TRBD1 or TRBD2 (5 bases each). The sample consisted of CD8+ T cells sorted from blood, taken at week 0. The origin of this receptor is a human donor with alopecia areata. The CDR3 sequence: CASSQDREGRYEQYF. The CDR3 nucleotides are TGCGCCAGCAGCCAAGATCGCGAGGGGCGGTACGAGCAGTACTTC.